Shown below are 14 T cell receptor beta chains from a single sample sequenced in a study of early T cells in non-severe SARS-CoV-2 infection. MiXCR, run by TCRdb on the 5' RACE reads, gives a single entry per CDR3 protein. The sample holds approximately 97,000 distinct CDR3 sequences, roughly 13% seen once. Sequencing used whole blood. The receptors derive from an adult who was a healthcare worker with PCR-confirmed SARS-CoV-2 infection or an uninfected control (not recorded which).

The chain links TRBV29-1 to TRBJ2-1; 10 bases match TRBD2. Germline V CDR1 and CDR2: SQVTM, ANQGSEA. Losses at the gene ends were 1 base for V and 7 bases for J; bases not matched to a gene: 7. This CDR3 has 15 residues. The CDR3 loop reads CSVEVRAGGGNEQFF. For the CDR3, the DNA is TGCAGCGTTGAAGTTAGAGCGGGAGGGGGGAATGAGCAGTTCTTC.

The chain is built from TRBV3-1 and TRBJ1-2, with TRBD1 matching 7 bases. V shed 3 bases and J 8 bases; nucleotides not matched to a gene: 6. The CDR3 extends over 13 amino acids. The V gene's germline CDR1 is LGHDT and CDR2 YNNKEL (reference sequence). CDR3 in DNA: TGTGCCAGCAGCCATTCAGGGGGATCGGGCTACACCTTC. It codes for CASSHSGGSGYTF.

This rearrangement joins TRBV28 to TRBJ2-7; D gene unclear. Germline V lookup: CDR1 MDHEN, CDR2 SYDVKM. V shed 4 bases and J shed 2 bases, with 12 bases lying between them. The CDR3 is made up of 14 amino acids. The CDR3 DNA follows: TGTGCCAGCAGTTCGAACGAGCTAGCCTACGAGCAGTACTTC. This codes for CASSSNELAYEQYF. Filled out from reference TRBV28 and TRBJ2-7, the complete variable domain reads DVKVTQSSRYLVKRTGEKVFLECVQDMDHENMFWYRQDPGLGLRLIYFSYDVKMKEKGDIPEGYSVSREKKERFSLILESASTNQTSMYLCASSSNELAYEQYFGPGTRLTVT.

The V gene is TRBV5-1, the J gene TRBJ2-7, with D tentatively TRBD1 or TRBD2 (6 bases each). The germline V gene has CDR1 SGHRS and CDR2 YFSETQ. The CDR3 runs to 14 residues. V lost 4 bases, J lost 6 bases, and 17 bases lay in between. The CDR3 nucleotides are TGCGCCAGCAGCCAACGACAGGACGGGGGCGAGCAGTACTTC. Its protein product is CASSQRQDGGEQYF.

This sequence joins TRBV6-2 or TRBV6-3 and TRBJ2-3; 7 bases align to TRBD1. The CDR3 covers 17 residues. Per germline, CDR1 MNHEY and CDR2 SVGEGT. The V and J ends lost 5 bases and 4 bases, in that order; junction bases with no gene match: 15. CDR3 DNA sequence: TGTGCCAGCAGTCATCGACCACAGGGGAGTCTCGCAGATACGCAGTATTTT. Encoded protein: CASSHRPQGSLADTQYF.

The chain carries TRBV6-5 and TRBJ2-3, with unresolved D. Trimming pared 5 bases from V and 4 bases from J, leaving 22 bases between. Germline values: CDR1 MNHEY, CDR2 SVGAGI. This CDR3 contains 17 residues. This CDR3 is CASSASPSVRMADTQYF. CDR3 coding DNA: TGTGCCAGCAGTGCTTCCCCTAGTGTTCGAATGGCAGATACGCAGTATTTT.

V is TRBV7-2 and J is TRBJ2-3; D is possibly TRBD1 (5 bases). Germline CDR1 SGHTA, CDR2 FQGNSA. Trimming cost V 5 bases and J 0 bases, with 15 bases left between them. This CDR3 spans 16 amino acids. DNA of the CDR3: TGTGCCAGCAGCCCTATAGGGGAATTAAGCACAGATACGCAGTATTTT. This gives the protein CASSPIGELSTDTQYF.

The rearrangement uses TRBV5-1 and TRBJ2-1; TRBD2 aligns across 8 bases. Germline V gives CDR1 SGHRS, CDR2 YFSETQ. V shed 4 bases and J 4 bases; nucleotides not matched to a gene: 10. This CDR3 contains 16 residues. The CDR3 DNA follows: TGCGCCAGCAGCCGCACCACTAGCGGTCCTTACAATGAGCAGTTCTTC. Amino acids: CASSRTTSGPYNEQFF.

The CDR3 DNA sequence: TGCGCCAGCAGCTCACATTACAAAGAGACCCAGTACTTC. As protein: CASSSHYKETQYF. The J gene is TRBJ2-5, the V gene TRBV5-1; D is unresolved. Trimming shortened V by 3 bases and J by 3 bases, and 9 bases separated the two germline ends. Germline V gene data show CDR1 as SGHRS and CDR2 as YFSETQ. This CDR3 spans 13 amino acids.

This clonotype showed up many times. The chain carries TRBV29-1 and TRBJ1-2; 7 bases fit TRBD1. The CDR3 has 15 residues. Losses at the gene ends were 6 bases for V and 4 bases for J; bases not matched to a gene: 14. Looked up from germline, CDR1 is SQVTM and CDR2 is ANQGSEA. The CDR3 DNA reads TGCAGCGTAGGTGATCGGGACAGTAGTCCCTATGGCTACACCTTC. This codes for CSVGDRDSSPYGYTF.

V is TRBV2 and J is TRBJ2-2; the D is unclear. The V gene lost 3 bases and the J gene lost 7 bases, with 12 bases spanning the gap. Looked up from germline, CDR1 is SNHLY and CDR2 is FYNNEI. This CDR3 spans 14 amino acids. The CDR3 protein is CASSDGRRGGELFF. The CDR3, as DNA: TGTGCCAGCAGTGACGGACGGCGTGGCGGGGAGCTGTTTTTT.

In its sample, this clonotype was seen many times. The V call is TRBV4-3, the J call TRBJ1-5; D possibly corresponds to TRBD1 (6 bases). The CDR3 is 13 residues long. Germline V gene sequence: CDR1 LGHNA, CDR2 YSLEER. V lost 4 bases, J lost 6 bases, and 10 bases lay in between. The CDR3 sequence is CASSPAGVQPQHF. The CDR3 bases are TGCGCCAGCAGCCCTGCAGGGGTTCAGCCCCAGCATTTT.

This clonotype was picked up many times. This CDR3 is CASSNGGSEFF. In nucleotides, the CDR3 is TGTGCCAGCTCAAACGGCGGGAGTGAGTTCTTC. The gene calls are TRBV6-5 and TRBJ2-1; 7 bases agree with TRBD2. Germline V gene lookup returns CDR1 MNHEY and CDR2 SVGAGI. Losses at the gene ends were 8 bases for V and 14 bases for J; bases not matched to a gene: 9. The CDR3 covers 11 residues.

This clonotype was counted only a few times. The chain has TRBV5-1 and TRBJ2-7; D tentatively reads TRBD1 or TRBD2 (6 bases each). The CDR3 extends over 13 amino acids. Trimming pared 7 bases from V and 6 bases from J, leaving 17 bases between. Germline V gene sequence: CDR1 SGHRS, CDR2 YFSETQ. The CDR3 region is CASRRTGASEQYF. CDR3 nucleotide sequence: TGCGCCAGCCGAAGGACGGGGGCTAGCGAGCAGTACTTC.